These T cell receptor beta chains were read from a single sample in a study of OX40 agonist ivuxolimab in advanced cancers. Using immunoSEQ multiplex PCR, the repertoire was profiled, and TCRdb retains in-frame clones only, with some absent. The sample yields around 75,000 clones, just under 90% seen once. Sequences were derived from CD4+ or CD8+ T cells sorted from blood, sampled in a trial of the OX40 agonist ivuxolimab. Receptor source: an adult with an advanced solid tumor such as melanoma, head and neck, liver or kidney cancer. Each CDR3 is given with its conserved first and last residue. D genes are given only for firm matches.

.	TRBV14	14	TRBJ1-2	TGTGCCAGCAGTCCGGGATATACTAACTATGGCTACACCTTC	CASSPGYTNYGYTF
.	TRBV14	18	TRBJ1-6	TGTGCCAGCAGCCAAGGCGAGGATTTTAGGTCCTATAATTCACCCCTCCACTTT	CASSQGEDFRSYNSPLHF
TRBD1	TRBV19	13	TRBJ2-7	TGTGCCAGTAGGACTACACAGGGGGGCGAGCAGTACTTC	CASRTTQGGEQYF
.	TRBV5-1	15	TRBJ2-1	TGCGCCAGCAGCCCCCGTACTGGGTCCGGCAATGAGCAGTTCTTC	CASSPRTGSGNEQFF
TRBD2	TRBV19	15	TRBJ2-5	TGTGCCAGTAGGAGCGGGAGGCTCTCACAAGAGACCCAGTACTTC	CASRSGRLSQETQYF
TRBD1	TRBV29-1	13	TRBJ1-5	TGCAGCGTCAGGACAGGAAGCAATCAGCCCCAGCATTTT	CSVRTGSNQPQHF
.	TRBV4-2	15	TRBJ2-5	TGTGCCAGCAGCCAAGATCAGAACTCCCAAGAGACCCAGTACTTC	CASSQDQNSQETQYF
TRBD2	TRBV7-2	14	TRBJ2-7	TGTGCCAGCAGCTTAAAGGGCGGGAGCGGCGAGCAGTACTTC	CASSLKGGSGEQYF
TRBD2	TRBV7-2	13	TRBJ2-5	TGTGCCAGCAGCTTAAGCGGGGGGGCGACCCAGTACTTC	CASSLSGGATQYF
.	TRBV19	15	TRBJ1-2	TGTGCCAGTAGTATAGGAGAGGGCCAGTACTATGGCTACACCTTC	CASSIGEGQYYGYTF
TRBD1	TRBV28	14	TRBJ1-2	TGTGCCAGCAGTACTGGACAGGGTTCGGGCGGCTACACCTTC	CASSTGQGSGGYTF
.	TRBV5-1	16	TRBJ1-5	TGCGCCAGCAGCTTGGGTACGGCAGAAGATCATCAGCCCCAGCATTTT	CASSLGTAEDHQPQHF
.	TRBV14	17	TRBJ2-1	TGTGCCAGCAGCCAAGAACCCAGGGGGGGCTGGTACAATGAGCAGTTCTTC	CASSQEPRGGWYNEQFF
.	TRBV9	14	TRBJ2-3	TGTGCCAGCTCTGCGGATCCCTCCACAGATACGCAGTATTTT	CASSADPSTDTQYF
.	TRBV4-1	16	TRBJ2-1	TGCGCCAGCAGCCAAGCCAGGCTTGTGAAATACAATGAGCAGTTCTTC	CASSQARLVKYNEQFF
.	TRBV5-4	13	TRBJ1-3	.	CASSFGQGNTIYF
.	TRBV7-9	18	TRBJ1-2	TGTGCCAGCACCATCCCCGGGGGCAGAGCCGTTTTTAACTATGGCTACACCTTC	CASTIPGGRAVFNYGYTF
.	TRBV5-1	16	TRBJ1-2	TGCGCCAGCAGCAATGGCCCGGCCGGACAGAACTATGGCTACACCTTC	CASSNGPAGQNYGYTF
TRBD2	TRBV27	16	TRBJ2-4	TGTGCCAGCAGTCCTCTTCTAGCGGGGGTCGAGAACATTCAGTACTTC	CASSPLLAGVENIQYF
TRBD1	TRBV5-1	14	TRBJ1-2	TGCGCCAGCGCCGTTCAGGGGGAGGCTTCTGGCTACACCTTC	CASAVQGEASGYTF
.	TRBV2	11	TRBJ2-1	TGTGCCAGCACCACCCACAATGAGCAGTTCTTC	CASTTHNEQFF
TRBD1	TRBV5-4	17	TRBJ1-2	TGTGCCAGCAGCTTTGGACAGGGGAAGCATTTAGGGGCTGGCTACACCTTC	CASSFGQGKHLGAGYTF
.	TRBV28	15	TRBJ1-4	TGTGCCAGCACCCTAAGAGGGGCAACTAATGAAAAACTGTTTTTT	CASTLRGATNEKLFF
TRBD1	TRBV19	13	TRBJ1-2	TGTGCCAGTAGTCGACAGGGGGCGGGTGGCTACACCTTC	CASSRQGAGGYTF
.	TRBV11-2	14	TRBJ2-1	TGTGCCAGCAGCTGGGAGTTTGGAACCAATGAGCAGTTCTTC	CASSWEFGTNEQFF
.	TRBV7-9	12	TRBJ2-7	TGTGCCAGCAGCCTAACGGGACCGGGGCTGTACTTC	CASSLTGPGLYF
.	TRBV5-1	15	TRBJ2-5	TGCGCCAGCAGCTTGGCCACGAACCGTCCGGGGACCCAGTACTTC	CASSLATNRPGTQYF
.	TRBV11-2	16	TRBJ1-1	TGTGCCAGCAGCTTAGTTAGGGGCCGGGGATTCACTGAAGCTTTCTTT	CASSLVRGRGFTEAFF
TRBD2	TRBV5-5	16	TRBJ2-1	TGTGCCAGCAGCAATATACTAGCGGTTTCCTACAATGAGCAGTTCTTC	CASSNILAVSYNEQFF
.	TRBV28	14	TRBJ1-2	TGTGCCACCACTCAGCCGGCAGTCCTTAGGGGCTACACCTTC	CATTQPAVLRGYTF
.	TRBV6-6	13	TRBJ1-1	TGTGCCAGCAGTTACAAGGGAAACACTGAAGCTTTCTTT	CASSYKGNTEAFF
.	TRBV19	20	TRBJ2-3	TGTGCCAGTAGTGGCGTGTCGCCGCGGGCCTCGTCGGATTTGGCGGATACGCAGTATTTT	CASSGVSPRASSDLADTQYF
TRBD1	TRBV18	17	TRBJ2-3	TGTGCCAGCTCACCCCCCTGGGGACAGGGAGGTCCAGATACGCAGTATTTT	CASSPPWGQGGPDTQYF